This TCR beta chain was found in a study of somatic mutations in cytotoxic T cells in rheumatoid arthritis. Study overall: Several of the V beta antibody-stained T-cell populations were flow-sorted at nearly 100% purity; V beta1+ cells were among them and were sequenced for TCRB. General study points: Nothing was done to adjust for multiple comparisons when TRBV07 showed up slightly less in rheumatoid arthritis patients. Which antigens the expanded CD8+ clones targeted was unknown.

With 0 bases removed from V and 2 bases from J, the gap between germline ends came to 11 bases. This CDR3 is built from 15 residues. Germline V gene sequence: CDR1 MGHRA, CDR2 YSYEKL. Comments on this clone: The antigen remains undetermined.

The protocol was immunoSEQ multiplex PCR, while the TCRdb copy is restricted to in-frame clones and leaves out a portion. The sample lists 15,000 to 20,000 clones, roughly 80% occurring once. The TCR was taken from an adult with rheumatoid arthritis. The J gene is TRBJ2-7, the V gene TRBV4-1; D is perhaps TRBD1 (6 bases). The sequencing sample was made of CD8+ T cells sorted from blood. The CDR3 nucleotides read TGCGCCAGCAGCCAAGACCGCAGGGGTCCCTACGAGCAGTACTTC. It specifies CASSQDRRGPYEQYF.